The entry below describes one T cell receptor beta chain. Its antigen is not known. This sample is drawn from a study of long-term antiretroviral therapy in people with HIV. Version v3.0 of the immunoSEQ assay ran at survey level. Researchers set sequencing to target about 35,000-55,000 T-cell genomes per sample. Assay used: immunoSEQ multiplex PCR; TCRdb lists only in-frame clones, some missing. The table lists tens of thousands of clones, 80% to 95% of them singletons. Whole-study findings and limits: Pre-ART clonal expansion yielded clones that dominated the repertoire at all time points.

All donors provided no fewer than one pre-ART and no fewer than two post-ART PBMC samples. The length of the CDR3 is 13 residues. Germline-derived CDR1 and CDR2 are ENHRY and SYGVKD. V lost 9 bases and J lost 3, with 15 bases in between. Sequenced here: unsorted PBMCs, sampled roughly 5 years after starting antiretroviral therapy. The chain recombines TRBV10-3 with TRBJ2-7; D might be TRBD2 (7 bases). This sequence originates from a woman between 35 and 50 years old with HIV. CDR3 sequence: CAIRGDTLYEQYF. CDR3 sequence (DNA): TGTGCCATTCGGGGGGACACCCTCTACGAGCAGTACTTC.